These T cell receptor beta chains were read from a single sample in a study of cytomegalovirus exposure and HLA in healthy donors. Produced via immunoSEQ multiplex PCR; TCRdb's table is partial and in-frame only. The sample shows about 190,000 clones, around 77% of them seen only once. Sequences were obtained from PBMCs. The receptors derive from a woman aged 18-29 years in good health and CMV-seronegative. CDR3s include the opening cysteine and the closing phenylalanine or tryptophan. The D gene is left open where the match is weak. Some rows have no size entry. The others give once, few or many, or a class for an expanded clone.

D,V,J,size,DNA,CDR3
-,TRBV6-1,TRBJ1-5,-,TGTGCCAGCAGTGAAAGGCGGCAGCCCCAGCATTTT,CASSERRQPQHF
TRBD1,TRBV7-8,TRBJ2-1,-,TGTGCCAGCAGCTTATTTCAGGGGGCCTATGAGCAGTTCTTC,CASSLFQGAYEQFF
TRBD2,TRBV19,TRBJ2-4,-,TGTGCCATCGGGACTAGCGGGAGCAGGAACATTCAGTACTTC,CAIGTSGSRNIQYF
TRBD2,TRBV29-1,TRBJ2-5,once,TGCAGCGTCTCACCCCACAGCGGGGGGTTTCAAGAGACCCAGTACTTC,CSVSPHSGGFQETQYF
-,TRBV6-5,TRBJ1-1,-,TGTGCCAGCAGTTACCCTCAAGGGGGAAACACTGAAGCTTTCTTT,CASSYPQGGNTEAFF
-,TRBV27,TRBJ2-7,-,TGTGCCAGCAGCATACAGGGTTACGAGCAGTACTTC,CASSIQGYEQYF
-,TRBV6-1,TRBJ1-1,once,TGTGCCAGCAGTGAAGACAGGGACGCTGAAGCTTTCTTT,CASSEDRDAEAFF
-,TRBV28,TRBJ1-3,-,TGTGCCAGCACAGACACCTCCTCTGGAAACACCATATATTTT,CASTDTSSGNTIYF
-,TRBV28,TRBJ2-7,-,TGTGCCAGCAGTTTACCAACCTCGCCAGACGAGCAGTACTTC,CASSLPTSPDEQYF
TRBD2,TRBV29-1,TRBJ2-7,-,TGCAGCGTGCAAGCGGGGGTAGCCCCCTACGAGCAGTACTTC,CSVQAGVAPYEQYF
TRBD2,TRBV9,TRBJ2-1,-,TGTGCCAGCAGCACCGGGGGGGGGAACACTAAAAACAATGAGCAGTTCTTC,CASSTGGGNTKNNEQFF
-,TRBV10-2,TRBJ2-2,-,TGCGCCAGCACTCGGCTAGCTGGGCTTAGAACCGGGGAGCTGTTTTTT,CASTRLAGLRTGELFF
TRBD2,TRBV9,TRBJ2-1,-,TGTGCCAGCAGCGTAGCGGGGGGGAGCTCCAATGAGCAGTTCTTC,CASSVAGGSSNEQFF
TRBD1,TRBV5-1,TRBJ1-1,-,TGCGCCAGCAGCTTTGGACAGGTTCAGGGGAACACTGAAGCTTTCTTT,CASSFGQVQGNTEAFF
TRBD1,TRBV19,TRBJ1-6,-,TGTGCCAGCAAAGGACAGGGAGATTCACCCCTCCACTTT,CASKGQGDSPLHF
-,TRBV2,TRBJ1-2,-,TGTGCCAGCAGTGTCGGGCCTCGCAGCGGTGGCTACACCTTC,CASSVGPRSGGYTF
-,TRBV6-1,TRBJ1-2,-,TGTGCCAGCAGCGGAGGGGTGTACACCTATGGCTACACCTTC,CASSGGVYTYGYTF
-,TRBV9,TRBJ1-5,-,TGTGCCAGCAGCGTAGTAACCGTCAATCAGCCCCAGCGTTTT,CASSVVTVNQPQRF
-,TRBV5-6,TRBJ1-1,-,TGTGCCAGCAGCTTGCCCCAGGCCCCTGAAGCTTTCTTT,CASSLPQAPEAFF
TRBD1,TRBV27,TRBJ1-2,-,TGTGCCAGCAGTTTGGGGACAGCCTATGGCTACACCTTC,CASSLGTAYGYTF
TRBD2,TRBV15,TRBJ2-5,-,TGTGCCACCAGCTTACCTAGCGGGGGTGCCCAAGAGACCCAGTACTTC,CATSLPSGGAQETQYF
-,TRBV28,TRBJ2-7,-,TGTGCCAGCAGTTTAGGGGCTGCGGGGGCCACCCGGGACGAGCAGTACTTC,CASSLGAAGATRDEQYF
TRBD2,TRBV10-1,TRBJ2-1,-,TGCGCCAGCAGCGGTAGCGGGAGTAGCTATGAGCAGTTCTTC,CASSGSGSSYEQFF
TRBD2,TRBV27,TRBJ2-2,-,TGTGCCAGCAGCAAATTCGGGACTACGAACACCGGGGAGCTGTTTTTT,CASSKFGTTNTGELFF
TRBD2,TRBV14,TRBJ2-5,-,TGTGCCAGCAGCCAGACGACTAGCGGGATGAATCAAGAGACCCAGTACTTC,CASSQTTSGMNQETQYF
TRBD2,TRBV2,TRBJ2-1,-,TGTGCCAGCTACCCTTGGACTAGCGGCAACAATGAGCAGTTCTTC,CASYPWTSGNNEQFF
TRBD1,TRBV2,TRBJ1-1,-,TGTGCCAGCACCCACATGACAGGGCGGACTGAAGCTTTCTTT,CASTHMTGRTEAFF
TRBD1,TRBV4-1,TRBJ1-5,few,TGCGCCAGCAGCCAGATGACAGGGGGCGGTCAGCCCCAGCATTTT,CASSQMTGGGQPQHF
TRBD1,TRBV18,TRBJ1-1,-,TGTGCCAGCTCACCCGAGGCCCAGGGGGACACTGAAGCTTTCTTT,CASSPEAQGDTEAFF
TRBD1,TRBV6-5,TRBJ1-2,-,TGTGCCAGCAGTTACTCAGGGGGCGCGGGCTATGGCTACACCTTC,CASSYSGGAGYGYTF
TRBD1,TRBV29-1,TRBJ1-5,-,TGCAGCGTTGGGGACAGGGACAATCAGCCCCAGCATTTT,CSVGDRDNQPQHF
TRBD2,TRBV19,TRBJ2-1,-,TGTGCCAGTAGTTTCCTAGCGGGGGACAATGAGCAGTTCTTC,CASSFLAGDNEQFF
TRBD2,TRBV5-1,TRBJ2-3,-,TGCGCCAGCAGCTTGCGGCGGGGGGGCACAGATACGCAGTATTTT,CASSLRRGGTDTQYF
TRBD2,TRBV4-2,TRBJ2-1,-,TGTGCCAGCAGCCCGACCACTAGCGGGGGGGTTCATGAGCAGTTCTTC,CASSPTTSGGVHEQFF
-,TRBV30,TRBJ1-2,-,TGTGCCTGGAGTGTACCGGATGGCTACACCTTC,CAWSVPDGYTF
TRBD1,TRBV9,TRBJ1-2,once,TGTGCCAGCAGCGTAGACCTAGCTAAGGGACAGGTCTATGGCTACACCTTC,CASSVDLAKGQVYGYTF
-,TRBV28,TRBJ2-7,once,TGTGCCAGCACCCCCACCCGAGGACAATCCTACGAGCAGTACTTC,CASTPTRGQSYEQYF